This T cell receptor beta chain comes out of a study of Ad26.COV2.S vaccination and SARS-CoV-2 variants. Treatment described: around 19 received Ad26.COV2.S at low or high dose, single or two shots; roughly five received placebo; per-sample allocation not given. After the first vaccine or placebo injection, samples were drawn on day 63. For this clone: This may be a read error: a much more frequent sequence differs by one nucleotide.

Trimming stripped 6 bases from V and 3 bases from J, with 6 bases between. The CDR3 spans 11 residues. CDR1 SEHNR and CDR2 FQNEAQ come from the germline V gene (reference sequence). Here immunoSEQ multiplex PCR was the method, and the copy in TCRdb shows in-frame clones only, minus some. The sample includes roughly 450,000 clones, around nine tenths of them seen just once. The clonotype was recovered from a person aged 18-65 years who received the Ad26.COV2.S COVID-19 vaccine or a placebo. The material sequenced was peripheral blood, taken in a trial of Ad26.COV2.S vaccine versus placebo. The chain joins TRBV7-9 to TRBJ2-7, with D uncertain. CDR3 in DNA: TGTGCCAGCAGTGTCATCTACGAGCAGTACTTC. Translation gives CASSVIYEQYF.